This T cell receptor (beta chain) was documented in a study of T-cell reconstitution after alpha-beta-depleted transplantation in children. The library targeted TCRbeta and was prepared with unique molecular identifiers. MiXCR, applied by TCRdb to the PCR reads, yields one record per CDR3 protein. This sample yields about 540,000 distinct CDR3 sequences, of which 15% to 20% are seen a single time; 3.3% belongs to the top ten. Germline V CDR1 and CDR2: LNHDA, SQIVND (reference sequence). The CDR3 is made up of 15 amino acids. V gave up 1 base and J gave up 0 bases, with 9 bases separating them. The receptor was isolated from a human donor who donated a stem cell graft to a child with acute lymphoblastic leukemia. The chain combines TRBV19 with TRBJ1-1; D gene unclear. The sequencing used PBMCs from the stem cell graft donor, collected from the stem cell graft. This CDR3 reads CASSIARTLNTEAFF. CDR3 nucleotides: TGTGCCAGTAGTATAGCCCGGACCCTGAACACTGAAGCTTTCTTT.